These 23 T cell receptor beta chains originate from one sample sequenced in a study of blood T cell repertoires in COVID-19. Here immunoSEQ multiplex PCR was the method, and the copy in TCRdb shows in-frame clones only, minus some. The sample lists about 140,000 clones, 81% occurring once. The source material was peripheral blood. These receptors all come from a woman aged 55-75 years with active or convalescent COVID-19.

The rearrangement joins TRBV27 to TRBJ2-3; D might be TRBD2 (6 bases). V was trimmed by 3 bases and J by 4 bases, leaving 11 bases between them. The CDR3 contains 14 residues. The germline V gene has CDR1 MNHEY and CDR2 SMNVEV (reference sequence). This CDR3 is CASSLLAGSDTQYF. In DNA form, the CDR3 reads TGTGCCAGCAGTTTGTTGGCGGGATCAGATACGCAGTATTTT.

The CDR3 region has the DNA TGTGCCAGCAGCTTGGTGTTAGCGGGCCAATACGAGCAGTACTTC. It specifies CASSLVLAGQYEQYF. The V and J genes are TRBV5-6 and TRBJ2-7, with 7 bases matching TRBD2. The CDR3 extends over 15 amino acids. Germline CDR1 and CDR2: SGHDT and YYEEEE. After removal of 0 bases from V and 4 bases from J, the junction contained 7 bases not matched to a gene.

The rearrangement uses TRBV27 and TRBJ1-3, with D unclear. Germline V lookup: CDR1 MNHEY, CDR2 SMNVEV (reference sequence). CDR3 length: 13 amino acids. V was shortened by 10 bases and J by 0 bases, with 10 bases between the two germline ends. Written as DNA, the CDR3 is TGTGCCACCCAGTCAAGCTCTGGAAACACCATATATTTT. Its protein product is CATQSSSGNTIYF.

CDR3 residues: CASSISGDRGRSEAFF. CDR3 in DNA: TGTGCCAGTAGTATATCAGGGGACAGGGGAAGATCTGAAGCTTTCTTT. The chain couples TRBV19 to TRBJ1-1; 10 bases are shared with TRBD1. This CDR3 region has 16 residues. The V gene end was trimmed by 2 bases and the J gene end by 6 bases; junction bases not matched to a gene: 9. Per the germline V gene, CDR1 is LNHDA and CDR2 is SQIVND (reference sequence). The variable domain in full, with the rest retrieved from reference TRBV19 and TRBJ1-1, is DGGITQSPKYLFRKEGQNVTLSCEQNLNHDAMYWYRQDPGQGLRLIYYSQIVNDFQKGDIAEGYSVSREKKESFPLTVTSAQKNPTAFYLCASSISGDRGRSEAFFGQGTRLTVV.

CDR3 DNA sequence: TGTGCCAGCAGCCACCAGGGTCGGACAGGGCTCGAGACCCAGTACTTC. Protein: CASSHQGRTGLETQYF. This rearrangement joins TRBV3-1 (or the pseudogene TRBV3-2) to TRBJ2-5, with 8 positions matching TRBD1. With V trimmed by 3 bases and J by 5 bases, 11 bases remained unmatched. CDR3 length: 16 residues. In germline, CDR1 is LGHDT, CDR2 YNNKEL (reference sequence).

The chain has TRBV28 and TRBJ1-2; D unclear. Trimming stripped 5 bases from V and 7 bases from J, with 23 bases between. This CDR3 region has 16 residues. Germline CDR1 is MDHEN and CDR2 is SYDVKM. The CDR3 bases are TGTGCCAGCAGTACTGTTTTCCGGGAGGGAGAGGGTGGCTACACCTTC. This gives the protein CASSTVFREGEGGYTF.

The V and J genes are TRBV14 and TRBJ2-5; 10 nucleotides agree with TRBD2. The CDR3 consists of 16 residues. After removal of 3 bases from V and 3 bases from J, the junction contained 7 bases not matched to a gene. Germline V gene lookup returns CDR1 SGHDN and CDR2 FVKESK. CDR3 coding DNA: TGTGCCAGCAGCCATGAGCGGGGGGGCAAGGAAGAGACCCAGTACTTC. It translates to CASSHERGGKEETQYF.

This chain links TRBV28 with TRBJ1-2; D remains ambiguous. This CDR3 is built from 13 residues. The ends were cut back, 5 bases at V and 10 bases at J, with 17 bases in the middle. The germline gives CDR1 MDHEN, CDR2 SYDVKM. DNA for the CDR3: TGTGCCAGCAGTACCAACGGGAGGCTTGACTACACCTTC. Its protein product is CASSTNGRLDYTF.

This sequence joins TRBV4-3 and TRBJ2-3; 7 bases agree with TRBD2. With V trimmed by 3 bases and J by 5 bases, 8 bases remained unmatched. CDR1 is LGHNA and CDR2 is YSLEER in the germline V gene. The CDR3 extends over 15 amino acids. CDR3 nucleotides: TGCGCCAGCAGCCAGATAGCGGGTGGGGTAGATACGCAGTATTTT. This translates into CASSQIAGGVDTQYF.

The chain uses TRBV20-1 and TRBJ2-1, with 8 bases matching TRBD1. This CDR3 is 10 amino acids long. The V gene's germline CDR1 is DFQATT and CDR2 SNEGSKA (reference sequence). CDR3 in amino acids: CSPGGGEQFF. CDR3 nucleotides: TGCAGCCCAGGGGGCGGTGAGCAGTTCTTC.

This chain links TRBV7-9 with TRBJ2-1, with 10 nucleotides matching TRBD2. J lost 9 bases, V lost 5 bases, and 7 bases had no gene match. Germline V lookup: CDR1 SEHNR, CDR2 FQNEAQ (reference sequence). This CDR3 comprises 14 residues. The CDR3 DNA is TGTGCCAGCAGCCACGAGCGGGGGGGCCGTGAGCAGTTCTTC. This gives the protein CASSHERGGREQFF.

The chain employs TRBV5-1 and TRBJ2-7; 10 bases are a match to TRBD2. The V gene's germline CDR1 is SGHRS and CDR2 YFSETQ. The CDR3 consists of 14 residues. V trimming: 3 bases; J trimming: 4 bases; junction bases outside the gene matches: 4. CDR3 in DNA: TGCGCCAGCAGCTACGGACTAGCGGTGTACGAGCAGTACTTC. Translating gives CASSYGLAVYEQYF.

The chain carries TRBV2 and TRBJ2-3, with 7 bases that match TRBD1. Germline V gene sequence: CDR1 SNHLY, CDR2 FYNNEI. With 5 bases clipped from V and 3 bases from J, the junction kept 5 bases outside the gene matches. The CDR3 spans 14 residues. CDR3 in DNA: TGTGCCAGCAGTAGCAGGGGGTTGACAGATACGCAGTATTTT. Protein product: CASSSRGLTDTQYF.

V is TRBV5-4 and J is TRBJ2-7, with TRBD1 matching 8 bases. J gave up 2 bases and V 7 bases, and 8 bases lay outside the gene matches. CDR3 length: 14 residues. Germline assignment: CDR1 SGHNT and CDR2 YYREEE (reference sequence). For the CDR3, the DNA is TGTGCCAGCGGGGCAGGGGGCGTCACCTACGAGCAGTACGTC. Its protein product is CASGAGGVTYEQYV.

The V gene is TRBV3-1 (or the pseudogene TRBV3-2), the J gene TRBJ1-3; D unclear. Germline V gene sequence: CDR1 LGHDT, CDR2 YNNKEL (reference sequence). This CDR3 is 15 amino acids long. V was clipped by 0 bases and J by 8 bases, with 14 bases between them. The CDR3 nucleotides read TGTGCCAGCAGCCAAGAGGGTGCAGGTCTGGACACCATATATTTT. This codes for CASSQEGAGLDTIYF.

To note about this clone: The same CDR3 arises from other DNA sequences in this sample as well. The chain joins TRBV7-2 to TRBJ2-7; a possible D gene is TRBD2 (7 bases). V lost 2 bases to trimming and J lost 9 bases, with 17 bases between them. The germline V gene encodes CDR1 SGHTA and CDR2 FQGNSA. The CDR3 length is 14 residues. The CDR3 coding sequence is TGTGCCAGCAGCTTAATGGGAAGGGGGGAGGGGCAGTACTTC. This translates into CASSLMGRGEGQYF. Combining the CDR3 with reference TRBV7-2 and TRBJ2-7 gives the whole variable domain GAGVSQSPSNKVTEKGKDVELRCDPISGHTALYWYRQSLGQGLEFLIYFQGNSAPDKSGLPSDRFSAERTGGSVSTLTIQRTQQEDSAVYLCASSLMGRGEGQYFGPGTRLTVT.

As concerns this clone: Other DNA sequences within the sample encode an identical CDR3. The chain combines TRBV5-1 with TRBJ2-3; TRBD1 agrees at 7 bases. Per germline, CDR1 SGHRS and CDR2 YFSETQ. This CDR3 contains 14 residues. Losses at the gene ends were 0 bases for V and 3 bases for J; bases not matched to a gene: 1. CDR3 sequence reads: CASSLEGATDTQYF. The CDR3 DNA sequence: TGCGCCAGCAGCTTGGAGGGGGCAACAGATACGCAGTATTTT.

J is TRBJ1-2 and V is TRBV6-5, with 11 bases matching TRBD1. The CDR3 is 13 amino acids. The junction had 6 bases not matched to a gene; V was cut back by 8 bases and J by 7 bases. From germline, CDR1 is MNHEY and CDR2 SVGAGI. The CDR3 sequence is CASAKGQGGGYTF. DNA for the CDR3: TGTGCCAGCGCGAAGGGACAGGGGGGTGGCTACACCTTC.

V and J are TRBV21-1 and TRBJ1-5; TRBD1 is the table's D call, not checked against the DNA. TRBV21-1 is flagged as a pseudogene. The length of the CDR3 is 16 residues. Here the CDR3 DNA reads TGTGCCATTACATCCGGGACAGGGGGCTTCGTTCAGCCCCAGCATTTT. This sequence encodes CAITSGTGGFVQPQHF.

This clone was observed a handful of times. The chain joins TRBV24-1 to TRBJ2-5; D gene unclear. Germline CDR1 is KGHDR and CDR2 is SFDVKD. This CDR3 is built from 15 residues. Trimming stripped 0 bases from V and 4 bases from J, with 11 bases between. The CDR3 DNA follows: TGTGCCACCAGTGATTTGACCTCCCTCGGAGAGACCCAGTACTTC. Translation: CATSDLTSLGETQYF.

The V call is TRBV11-2, the J call TRBJ2-2, with 7 nucleotides matching TRBD2. V lost 5 bases, J lost 5 bases, and 5 bases stayed unmatched. This CDR3 has 14 residues. CDR1 and CDR2 (germline): SGHAT, FQNNGV. The CDR3 DNA is TGTGCCAGCAGCGCCCGACTAGCAACCGGGGAGCTGTTTTTT. This gives the protein CASSARLATGELFF.

This clone occurred a few times. The CDR3 loop reads CASRAGSGFGELFF. The CDR3 region has the DNA TGTGCCAGCAGAGCCGGGAGTGGCTTCGGGGAGCTGTTTTTT. The gene calls are TRBV6-4 and TRBJ2-2; D perhaps matches TRBD2 (6 bases). Germline loops: CDR1 MRHNA, CDR2 SNTAGT. This CDR3 comprises 14 residues. V lost 6 bases and J lost 7, with 15 bases in between.

V gene TRBV6-1 combines with J gene TRBJ2-3; 11 bases are a match to TRBD2. Germline CDR1 MNHNS, CDR2 SASEGT. This CDR3 is 14 amino acids long. V shed 3 bases and J 8 bases; nucleotides not matched to a gene: 4. CDR3 bases: TGTGCCAGCAGTGATAGCGGGGGGGCCCTTACGCAGTATTTT. This translates into CASSDSGGALTQYF.